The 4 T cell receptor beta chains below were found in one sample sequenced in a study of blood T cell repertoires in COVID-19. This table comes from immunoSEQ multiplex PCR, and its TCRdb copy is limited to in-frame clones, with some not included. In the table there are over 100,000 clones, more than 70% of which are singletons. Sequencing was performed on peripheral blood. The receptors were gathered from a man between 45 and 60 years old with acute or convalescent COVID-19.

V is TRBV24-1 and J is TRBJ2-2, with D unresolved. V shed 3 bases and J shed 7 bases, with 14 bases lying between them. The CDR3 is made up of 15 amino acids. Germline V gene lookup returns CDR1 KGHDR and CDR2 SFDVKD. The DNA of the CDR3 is TGTGCCACCAGTGATAGCCTATACAGACACGGGGAGCTGTTTTTT. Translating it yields CATSDSLYRHGELFF.

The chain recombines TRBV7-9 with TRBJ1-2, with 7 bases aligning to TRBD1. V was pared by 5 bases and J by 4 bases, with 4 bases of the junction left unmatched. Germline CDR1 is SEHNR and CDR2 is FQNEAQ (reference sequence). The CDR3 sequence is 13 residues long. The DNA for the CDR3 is TGTGCCAGCAGCCCAGACAGGGCCTATGGCTACACCTTC. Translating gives CASSPDRAYGYTF.

Written as DNA, the CDR3 is TGCGCCAGCAGCTCCGGACAGGGTCTGGATAATTCACCCCTCCACTTT. Its protein product is CASSSGQGLDNSPLHF. The chain joins TRBV5-1 to TRBJ1-6; 8 nucleotides match TRBD1. Germline V gene sequence: CDR1 SGHRS, CDR2 YFSETQ. The CDR3 spans 16 residues. The V and J ends lost 3 bases and 5 bases, in that order; junction bases with no gene match: 7. The full variable domain, rest sourced from reference TRBV5-1 and TRBJ1-6, is KAGVTQTPRYLIKTRGQQVTLSCSPISGHRSVSWYQQTPGQGLQFLFEYFSETQRNKGNFPGRFSGRQFSNSRSEMNVSTLELGDSALYLCASSSGQGLDNSPLHFGNGTRLTVT.

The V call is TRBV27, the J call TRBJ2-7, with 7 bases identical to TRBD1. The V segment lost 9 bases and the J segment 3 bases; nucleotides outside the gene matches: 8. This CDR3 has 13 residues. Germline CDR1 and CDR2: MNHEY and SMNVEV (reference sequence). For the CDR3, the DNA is TGTGCCAGTGCCGACCGGGACAGCTACGAGCAGTACTTC. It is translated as CASADRDSYEQYF.